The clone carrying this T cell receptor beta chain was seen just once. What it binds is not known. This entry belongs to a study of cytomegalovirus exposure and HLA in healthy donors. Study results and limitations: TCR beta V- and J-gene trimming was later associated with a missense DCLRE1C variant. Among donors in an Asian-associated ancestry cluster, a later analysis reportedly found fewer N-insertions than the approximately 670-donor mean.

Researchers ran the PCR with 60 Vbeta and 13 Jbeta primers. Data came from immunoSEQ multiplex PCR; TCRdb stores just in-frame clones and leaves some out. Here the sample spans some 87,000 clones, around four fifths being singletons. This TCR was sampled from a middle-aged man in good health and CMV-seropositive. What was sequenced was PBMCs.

The CDR3 nucleotides read TGCGCCAGCAGCTCTGGACAGGGAGGCTATAATTCACCCCTCCACTTT. The encoded protein is CASSSGQGGYNSPLHF. V usage is TRBV5-1 and J usage is TRBJ1-6; TRBD1 matches at 8 bases. J was trimmed by 3 bases and V by 3 bases; bases with no gene match: 5. Looked up from germline, CDR1 is SGHRS and CDR2 is YFSETQ. The CDR3 spans 16 residues.